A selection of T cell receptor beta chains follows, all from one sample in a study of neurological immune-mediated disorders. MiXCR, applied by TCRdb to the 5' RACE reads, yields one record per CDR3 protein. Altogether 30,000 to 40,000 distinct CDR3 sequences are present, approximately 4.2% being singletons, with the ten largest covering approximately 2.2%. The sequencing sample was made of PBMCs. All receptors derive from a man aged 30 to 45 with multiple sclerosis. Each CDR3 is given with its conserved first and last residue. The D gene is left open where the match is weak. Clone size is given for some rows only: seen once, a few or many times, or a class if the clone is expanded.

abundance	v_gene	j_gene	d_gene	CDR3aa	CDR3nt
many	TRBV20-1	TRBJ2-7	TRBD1	CSAPETGLSYEQYF	TGCAGTGCTCCAGAGACAGGGTTATCCTACGAGCAGTACTTC
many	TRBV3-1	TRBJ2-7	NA	CASSPVGTPYEQYF	TGTGCCAGCAGCCCGGTTGGGACGCCCTACGAGCAGTACTTC
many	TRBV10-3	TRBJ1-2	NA	CAIRGVTNYGYTF	TGTGCCATCAGAGGGGTTACTAACTATGGCTACACCTTC
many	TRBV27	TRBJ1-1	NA	CASSSLSTGERRAFF	TGTGCCAGCAGTTCCCTTTCGACAGGTGAGAGGCGAGCTTTCTTT
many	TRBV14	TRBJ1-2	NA	CASSQDTGVGDGYTF	TGTGCCAGCAGCCAAGATACGGGGGTCGGCGATGGCTACACCTTC
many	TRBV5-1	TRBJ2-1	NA	CASSLAAEEQFF	TGCGCCAGCAGCTTGGCGGCAGAAGAGCAGTTCTTC
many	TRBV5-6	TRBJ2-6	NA	CASSLEGSGANVLTF	TGTGCCAGCAGCTTGGAGGGATCTGGGGCCAACGTCCTGACTTTC
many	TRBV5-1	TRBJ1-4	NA	CASSLVGTLNEKLFF	TGCGCCAGCAGCTTGGTGGGGACCCTGAATGAAAAACTGTTTTTT
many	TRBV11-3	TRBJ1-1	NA	CASSFSSWANTEAFF	TGTGCCAGCAGCTTTTCGTCTTGGGCGAACACTGAAGCTTTCTTT
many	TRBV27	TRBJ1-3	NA	CASSLISGGNTIYF	TGTGCCAGCAGTTTAATTTCCGGTGGAAACACCATATATTTT
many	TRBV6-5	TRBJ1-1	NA	CASSYSTVTEAFF	TGTGCCAGCAGTTACTCGACTGTAACTGAAGCTTTCTTT
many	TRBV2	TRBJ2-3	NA	CADTVGLSAPAQYF	TGTGCCGACACGGTGGGACTCTCCGCCCCTGCGCAGTATTTT
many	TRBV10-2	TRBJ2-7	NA	CASSSKGPNSYEQYF	TGCGCCAGCAGTAGCAAGGGGCCAAATTCCTACGAGCAGTACTTC
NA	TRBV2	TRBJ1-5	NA	CASTRGSNQPQHF	TGTGCCAGCACTCGGGGAAGCAATCAGCCCCAGCATTTT
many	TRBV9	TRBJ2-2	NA	CASSVGGGELFF	TGTGCCAGTAGCGTAGGTGGCGGGGAGCTGTTTTTT
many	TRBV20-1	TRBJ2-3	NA	CSAGSLPGRRPDTQYF	TGCAGTGCTGGATCCTTGCCGGGGAGGCGGCCAGATACGCAGTATTTT
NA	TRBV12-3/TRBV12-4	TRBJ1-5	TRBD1	CASSAWDSKIYSNQPQHF	TGTGCCAGCAGTGCTTGGGACAGCAAGATCTATAGCAATCAGCCCCAGCATTTT
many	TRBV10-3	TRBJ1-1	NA	CAIRKTAEGTEAFF	TGTGCCATCAGGAAGACAGCGGAGGGCACTGAAGCTTTCTTT
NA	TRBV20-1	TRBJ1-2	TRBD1	CSARRTGTNYGYTF	TGCAGTGCTAGAAGGACAGGGACTAACTATGGCTACACCTTC
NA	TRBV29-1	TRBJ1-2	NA	CSVDTANYGYTF	TGCAGCGTCGACACAGCTAACTATGGCTACACCTTC
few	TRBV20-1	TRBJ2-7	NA	CSASFPSSYEQYF	TGCAGTGCTAGTTTTCCAAGCTCCTACGAGCAGTACTTC
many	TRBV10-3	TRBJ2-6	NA	CAISTRSGANVLTF	TGTGCCATCTCAACGCGCTCTGGGGCCAACGTCCTGACTTTC
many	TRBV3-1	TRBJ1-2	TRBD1	CASSLGQVNYGYTF	TGTGCCAGCAGCCTTGGACAGGTTAACTATGGCTACACCTTC
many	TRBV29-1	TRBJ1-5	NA	CSARFTGRGPYQPQHF	TGCAGCGCAAGGTTTACTGGTCGGGGGCCTTATCAGCCCCAGCATTTT
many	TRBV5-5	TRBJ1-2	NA	CASSPSTQSNYGYTF	TGTGCCAGCAGCCCCTCGACCCAGTCTAACTATGGCTACACCTTC
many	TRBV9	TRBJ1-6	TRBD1	CASSTTGGGNSPLHF	TGTGCCAGCAGCACGACAGGGGGAGGCAATTCACCCCTCCACTTT
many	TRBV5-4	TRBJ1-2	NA	CASSSRSTGMLYGYTF	TGTGCCAGCAGTTCTAGATCCACCGGAATGCTCTATGGCTACACCTTC
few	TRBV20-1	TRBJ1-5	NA	CSARDGRLGAGPGGQPQHF	TGCAGTGCTAGAGATGGTCGCCTCGGCGCTGGTCCGGGGGGTCAGCCCCAGCATTTT
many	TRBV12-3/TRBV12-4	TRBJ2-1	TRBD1	CASSSPGQSREQFF	TGTGCCAGCAGTTCCCCGGGACAGAGCCGGGAGCAGTTCTTC